The clone carrying this T cell receptor beta chain was observed many times. Its antigen is still unknown. This sample stems from a study of T cells after yellow fever vaccination. Whole-study context: Fractions with few cells were prepared using SMART-Seq v4 Ultra Low Input.

Germline loops: CDR1 LGHNA, CDR2 YSLEER. The CDR3 spans 14 residues. Trimming took 0 bases from V and 10 from J; bases not matched to a gene: 5. Study-wide results and limits: Abundant bulk-population clonotypes could contaminate the FACS-sorted repertoires. Reappearance after the booster was observed for most primary-vaccination clones (around 96% CD4, about 85% CD8).

The authors made TCR cDNA by 5'RACE template switching, adding a universal primer site and UMIs. Each CDR3 protein is one row after TCRdb ran MiXCR on the 5' RACE reads. The table includes some 340,000 distinct CDR3 sequences, 4.1% detected once. This TCR was recovered from a man aged 18 to 30 who received the YFV17D yellow fever vaccine. The V gene is TRBV4-3, the J gene TRBJ1-4, with 7 bases matching TRBD1. This specimen was PBMCs, taken 5 days after the yellow fever booster vaccination. CDR3 region: CASSQDRGARKLFF. CDR3 in DNA: TGCGCCAGCAGCCAAGACAGGGGGGCGCGAAAACTGTTTTTT.